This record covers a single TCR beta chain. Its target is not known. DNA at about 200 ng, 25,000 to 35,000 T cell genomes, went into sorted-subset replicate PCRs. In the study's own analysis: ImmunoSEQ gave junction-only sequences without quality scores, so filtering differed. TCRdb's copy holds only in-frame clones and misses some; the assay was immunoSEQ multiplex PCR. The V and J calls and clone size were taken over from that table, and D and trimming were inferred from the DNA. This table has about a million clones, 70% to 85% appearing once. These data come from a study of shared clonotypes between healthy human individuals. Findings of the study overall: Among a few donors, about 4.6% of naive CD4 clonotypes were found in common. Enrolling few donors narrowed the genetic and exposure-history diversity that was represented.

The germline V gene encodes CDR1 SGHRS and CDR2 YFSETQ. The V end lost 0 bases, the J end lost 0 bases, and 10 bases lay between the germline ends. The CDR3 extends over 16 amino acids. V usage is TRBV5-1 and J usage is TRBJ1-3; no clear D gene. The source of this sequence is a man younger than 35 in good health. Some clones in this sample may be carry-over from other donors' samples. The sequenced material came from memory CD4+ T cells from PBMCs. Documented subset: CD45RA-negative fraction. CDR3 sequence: CASSLGGLGSGNTIYF. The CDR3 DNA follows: TGCGCCAGCAGCTTGGGTGGTCTAGGCTCTGGAAACACCATATATTTT.